The 29 T cell receptor beta chains below were found in one sample sequenced in a study of blood T cells in healthy people across ages. Primed by a sample-barcoded 5' primer and a J-beta primer mix, a second PCR proceeded for about 6 to 11 cycles. TCRdb reprocessed the 5' RACE reads via MiXCR and lists one record per CDR3 protein. The data show some 730,000 distinct CDR3 sequences, with about 20% seen just once and around 21% held by the top ten. Input material: blood. The receptors derive from a man aged 65 to 79 in good health.

This clonotype has a count of ten or more. The rearrangement uses TRBV6-1 and TRBJ1-2; weak D call: TRBD1 (6 bases). CDR3 length equals 17 residues. V was trimmed by 6 bases and J by 1 base, leaving 21 bases between them. The germline CDR1 and CDR2 sequences are MNHNS and SASEGT. CDR3 coding DNA: TGTGCCAGCAGCCGTAGACAGGCAAGCCTGGGTAACTATGGCTACACCTTC. Protein: CASSRRQASLGNYGYTF.

The CDR3 region is CASSPGKNSNYGYTF. As DNA, the CDR3 is TGTGCCAGCAGCCCCGGAAAGAATTCTAACTATGGCTACACCTTC. The genes are TRBV7-9 and TRBJ1-2; no clear D. Trimming removed 5 bases at V and 0 bases at J, with 13 bases between. This CDR3 region has 15 residues. CDR1 and CDR2 from the germline V gene are SEHNR and FQNEAQ (reference sequence).

The V call is TRBV20-1, the J call TRBJ1-4; no definite D call. V was clipped by 0 bases and J by 0 bases, with 11 bases between them. CDR1 DFQATT and CDR2 SNEGSKA come from the germline V gene (reference sequence). This CDR3 comprises 16 residues. The CDR3: CSARDDGRSTNEKLFF. CDR3 DNA: TGCAGTGCTAGAGATGATGGACGGTCAACTAATGAAAAACTGTTTTTT.

The chain employs TRBV6-5 and TRBJ2-1; D remains unclear. This CDR3 region has 14 residues. Trimming shortened V by 0 bases and J by 7 bases, and 10 bases separated the two germline ends. Germline lookup yields CDR1 MNHEY and CDR2 SVGAGI. The CDR3 nucleotides read TGTGCCAGCAGTTACTCGAGATTTCGGAATGAGCAGTTCTTC. Amino acids: CASSYSRFRNEQFF.

This clonotype was recorded at least ten times. This chain joins TRBV2 and TRBJ2-1; 11 nucleotides agree with TRBD2. The germline gives CDR1 SNHLY, CDR2 FYNNEI. The ends lost 9 bases at V and 8 bases at J; junction bases unmatched: 9. The CDR3 extends over 14 amino acids. The CDR3 nucleotides read TGTGCCAGTTATAGCGGGGGGGGACGAGATGAGCAGTTCTTC. Translating gives CASYSGGGRDEQFF.

This clonotype was detected only a few times. This sequence joins TRBV20-1 and TRBJ2-3, with TRBD2 as a possible D gene (6 bases). Germline CDR1 is DFQATT and CDR2 is SNEGSKA (reference sequence). CDR3 length: 13 amino acids. V dropped 2 bases and J dropped 6 bases, with 12 bases sitting between them. CDR3 DNA: TGCAGTGCTAGACGGGCTAGCGTGGATACGCAGTATTTT. Residues: CSARRASVDTQYF.

The J gene is TRBJ2-3, the V gene TRBV7-9; D ambiguous. The V gene lost 6 bases and the J gene lost 6 bases, with 16 bases spanning the gap. There are 14 residues in the CDR3. Germline values: CDR1 SEHNR, CDR2 FQNEAQ (reference sequence). CDR3 sequence (DNA): TGTGCCAGCAGTCCTCCGATGATACCTGATACGCAGTATTTT. Translation: CASSPPMIPDTQYF.

The table lists this clonotype with a few counts. The chain combines TRBV11-1 with TRBJ2-1; 8 bases align to TRBD1. Germline V CDR1 and CDR2: SGHAT, FQDESV (reference sequence). The CDR3 has 16 residues. The V segment lost 2 bases and the J segment 4 bases; nucleotides outside the gene matches: 7. CDR3 bases: TGTGCCAGCAGCTTAAACAGGGGGGCAGGGTACAATGAGCAGTTCTTC. This sequence encodes CASSLNRGAGYNEQFF.

In this sample, this clonotype turned up a few times. The rearrangement links TRBV10-3 to TRBJ2-1, with TRBD2 matching 7 bases. The CDR3 contains 15 residues. Unmatched junction bases numbered 4, after V lost 3 bases and J lost 2 bases. Per the germline V gene, CDR1 is ENHRY and CDR2 is SYGVKD. The chain's CDR3 is CAISESAGAYNEQFF. The CDR3 nucleotides are TGTGCCATCAGTGAATCGGCGGGAGCCTACAATGAGCAGTTCTTC.

This clonotype was observed a few times. This sequence joins TRBV9 and TRBJ2-3, with 13 bases identical to TRBD2. Germline values: CDR1 SGDLS, CDR2 YYNGEE. CDR3 length: 17 amino acids. Unmatched junction bases numbered 4, after V lost 3 bases and J lost 0 bases. The CDR3 nucleotides are TGTGCCAGCAGCGCGGGGACTAGCGGGAAGAGCACAGATACGCAGTATTTT. Protein sequence: CASSAGTSGKSTDTQYF.

J is TRBJ1-2 and V is TRBV5-5; 9 bases are shared with TRBD1. CDR3 length: 13 residues. V gave up 3 bases and J gave up 6 bases; unmatched junction bases: 3. Germline-derived CDR1 and CDR2 are SGHKS and YYEKEE (reference sequence). CDR3 in amino acids: CASSYGTGNGYTF. CDR3 nucleotide sequence: TGTGCCAGCAGCTACGGGACAGGGAATGGCTACACCTTC.

The chain is built from TRBV9 and TRBJ1-1; 11 bases line up with TRBD1. The CDR3 contains 15 residues. CDR1 and CDR2 from the germline V gene are SGDLS and YYNGEE. The junction had 7 bases not matched to a gene; V was cut back by 3 bases and J by 6 bases. The CDR3 loop reads CASSGGTGGTSEAFF. CDR3 bases: TGTGCCAGCAGCGGAGGGACAGGGGGAACTTCTGAAGCTTTCTTT. Full variable domain (missing parts from reference TRBV9 and TRBJ1-1): DSGVTQTPKHLITATGQRVTLRCSPRSGDLSVYWYQQSLDQGLQFLIQYYNGEERAKGNILERFSAQQFPDLHSELNLSSLELGDSALYFCASSGGTGGTSEAFFGQGTRLTVV.

The table lists this clonotype with a few counts. CDR3 protein: CASSPRTRTKMGTQYF. For the CDR3, the DNA is TGTGCCAGCAGTCCCAGGACTAGAACTAAGATGGGGACCCAGTACTTC. V usage is TRBV12-3 or TRBV12-4 and J usage is TRBJ2-5, with TRBD2 matching over 7 bases. The CDR3 totals 16 residues. J gave up 7 bases and V 5 bases, and 16 bases lay outside the gene matches.

This clonotype turned up a few times. The rearrangement uses TRBV7-2 and TRBJ2-7; D remains unclear. The CDR3 covers 14 residues. Trimming pared 1 base from V and 0 bases from J, leaving 7 bases between. CDR1 and CDR2 from the germline V gene are SGHTA and FQGNSA. For the CDR3, the DNA is TGTGCCAGCAGCTTAGGGCTAAGCTCCTACGAGCAGTACGTC. Translating gives CASSLGLSSYEQYV.

This clonotype showed up just a few times. This chain connects TRBV21-1 to TRBJ2-3; TRBD1, the D gene given by the table, was not confirmed from the DNA. TRBV21-1 counts as a pseudogene. The CDR3 is 15 residues long. The DNA of the CDR3 is TGTGCCAGCAGCAAAGTGGACAGCCACACAGATACGCAGTATTTT. It is translated as CASSKVDSHTDTQYF.

The chain recombines TRBV10-1 with TRBJ2-2, with D uncertain. The length of the CDR3 is 14 residues. V was shortened by 1 base and J by 3 bases, with 6 bases between the two germline ends. The germline gives CDR1 WNHNN, CDR2 SYGVQD (reference sequence). DNA of the CDR3: TGCGCCAGCAGTGAGTTAAGCTACACCGGGGAGCTGTTTTTT. This encodes CASSELSYTGELFF.

V gene TRBV10-3 combines with J gene TRBJ2-1, with TRBD2 matching over 9 bases. Unmatched junction bases numbered 11, after V lost 10 bases and J lost 10 bases. Germline lookup yields CDR1 ENHRY and CDR2 SYGVKD. The CDR3 has 13 amino acids. CDR3 in DNA: TGTGCCACCTCACTAGCGGGTCAGGGAGAGCAGTTCTTC. This codes for CATSLAGQGEQFF.

This clonotype came up a few times. The rearrangement joins TRBV2 to TRBJ2-4, with 7 bases matching TRBD1. CDR1 is SNHLY, CDR2 FYNNEI, per germline. V was clipped by 4 bases and J by 4 bases; unmatched bases: 7. The CDR3 sequence is 15 residues long. The CDR3 DNA reads TGTGCCAGCAGTGCCCTATTGACAGGGAAAAACATTCAGTACTTC. This codes for CASSALLTGKNIQYF.

The chain employs TRBV11-2 and TRBJ1-1; the D gene is possibly TRBD1 (6 bases). The CDR3 consists of 17 residues. Germline CDR1 is SGHAT and CDR2 is FQNNGV. V was trimmed by 1 base and J by 1 base, leaving 16 bases between them. CDR3 residues: CASSLARGQVRNTEAFF. The CDR3 nucleotides are TGTGCCAGCAGCTTAGCTCGGGGGCAGGTTAGGAACACTGAAGCTTTCTTT.

J is TRBJ2-3 and V is TRBV6-1; 13 nucleotides align to TRBD2. After removal of 6 bases from V and 0 bases from J, the junction contained 15 bases not matched to a gene. In germline, CDR1 is MNHNS, CDR2 SASEGT. The CDR3 contains 20 residues. The CDR3 DNA reads TGTGCCAGCAGCCCCCGGGAGGGACTAGCGGGGAGAACTAGCACAGATACGCAGTATTTT. It specifies CASSPREGLAGRTSTDTQYF.

The chain combines TRBV12-3 or TRBV12-4 with TRBJ2-1; a possible D gene is TRBD1 (5 bases). The CDR3 length is 14 residues. V was clipped by 7 bases and J by 7 bases, with 17 bases between them. CDR3 in amino acids: CASTYGQGLNEQFF. CDR3 in DNA: TGTGCCAGCACCTACGGGCAGGGTCTGAATGAGCAGTTCTTC.

The rearrangement uses TRBV7-7 and TRBJ2-2; no definite D call. V shed 4 bases and J shed 2 bases, with 8 bases lying between them. Germline V gene data show CDR1 as SSHAT and CDR2 as FNYEAQ (reference sequence). The CDR3 sequence is 14 residues long. CDR3 DNA sequence: TGTGCCAGCAGCTGGACCGGAAACACCGGGGAGCTGTTTTTT. Translated: CASSWTGNTGELFF.

This chain links TRBV7-2 with TRBJ2-3; 14 bases map to TRBD2. Trimming took 4 bases from V and 4 from J; bases not matched to a gene: 7. This CDR3 has 17 residues. Germline values: CDR1 SGHTA, CDR2 FQGNSA. CDR3 loop: CASSSGLAGVVADTQYF. In DNA form, the CDR3 reads TGTGCCAGCAGCTCGGGACTAGCGGGAGTCGTGGCAGATACGCAGTATTTT.

This clonotype has just a few counts. The chain uses TRBV6-5 and TRBJ1-2; TRBD1 aligns across 10 bases. The CDR3 extends over 16 amino acids. Germline V gene data show CDR1 as MNHEY and CDR2 as SVGAGI. V lost 4 bases, J lost 4 bases, and 9 bases stayed unmatched. The CDR3 protein is CASSSPGTGVFYGYTF. As DNA, the CDR3 is TGTGCCAGCAGTTCACCCGGGACAGGGGTTTTCTATGGCTACACCTTC.

This clonotype was found a few times. The rearrangement links TRBV29-1 to TRBJ1-2; the match to TRBD1 covers 7 bases. Germline CDR1 SQVTM, CDR2 ANQGSEA. V was pared by 7 bases and J by 7 bases, with 6 bases of the junction left unmatched. The CDR3 loop spans 11 amino acids. CDR3 in amino acids: CSDRTGGGYTF. The CDR3 nucleotides read TGCAGCGATCGGACAGGTGGTGGCTACACCTTC.

This clonotype has more than one count but fewer than ten. The chain couples TRBV20-1 to TRBJ1-4; D remains unclear. The CDR3 consists of 13 residues. Trimming left V 1 base short and J 6 bases short, with 9 bases between. Germline V gives CDR1 DFQATT, CDR2 SNEGSKA (reference sequence). CDR3 loop: CSARVPGDEKLFF. Written as DNA, the CDR3 is TGCAGTGCTAGAGTCCCTGGGGATGAAAAACTGTTTTTT.

The chain joins TRBV20-1 to TRBJ2-5; the match to TRBD1 covers 7 bases. The DNA end is more similar to TRBJ2-7, so the J call may be wrong. The CDR3 sequence is 12 residues long. Germline loops: CDR1 DFQATT, CDR2 SNEGSKA (reference sequence). CDR3 loop: CSASGQVNEQYV. The CDR3 nucleotides are TGCAGTGCTAGTGGACAGGTCAACGAGCAGTACGTC.

This clonotype was counted at least ten times. The chain joins TRBV12-3 or TRBV12-4 to TRBJ1-2; D is unresolved. The V and J ends lost 7 bases and 0 bases respectively, with 9 bases between them. The CDR3 contains 13 residues. CDR3 DNA: TGTGCCAGCACCTTCAAAGCTAACTATGGCTACACCTTC. It translates to CASTFKANYGYTF.

This clonotype appeared many times. The chain employs TRBV12-3 or TRBV12-4 and TRBJ2-3; D gene ambiguous. Trimming took 7 bases from V and 11 from J, leaving 13 bases between them. CDR3 length equals 11 residues. This CDR3 is CASKDTMKQYF. The CDR3 DNA follows: TGTGCCAGCAAGGATACAATGAAGCAGTATTTT.